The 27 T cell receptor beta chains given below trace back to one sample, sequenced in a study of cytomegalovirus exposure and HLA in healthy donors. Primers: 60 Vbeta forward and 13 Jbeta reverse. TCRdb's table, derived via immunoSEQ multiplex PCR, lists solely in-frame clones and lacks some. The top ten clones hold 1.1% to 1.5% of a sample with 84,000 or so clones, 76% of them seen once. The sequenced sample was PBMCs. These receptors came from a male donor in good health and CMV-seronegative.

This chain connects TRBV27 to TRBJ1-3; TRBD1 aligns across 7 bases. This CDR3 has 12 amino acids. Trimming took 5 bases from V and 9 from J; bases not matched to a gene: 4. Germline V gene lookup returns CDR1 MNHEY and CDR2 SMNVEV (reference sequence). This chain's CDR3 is CASSPGGGTIYF. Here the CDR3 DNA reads TGTGCCAGCAGTCCAGGGGGAGGCACCATATATTTT.

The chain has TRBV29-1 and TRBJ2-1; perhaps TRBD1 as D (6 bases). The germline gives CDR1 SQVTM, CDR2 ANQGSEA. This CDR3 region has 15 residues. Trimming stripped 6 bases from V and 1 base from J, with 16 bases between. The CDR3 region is CSVRLGAVSYNEQFF. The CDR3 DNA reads TGCAGCGTGAGACTGGGGGCGGTTTCCTACAATGAGCAGTTCTTC.

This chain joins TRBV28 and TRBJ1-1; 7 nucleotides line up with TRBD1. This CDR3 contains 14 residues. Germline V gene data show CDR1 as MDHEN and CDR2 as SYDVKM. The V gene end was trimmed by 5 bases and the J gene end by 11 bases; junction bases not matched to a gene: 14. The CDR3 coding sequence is TGTGCCAGCAGTCCAATAGACAGGGTTCCCGGCGCTTTCTTT. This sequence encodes CASSPIDRVPGAFF.

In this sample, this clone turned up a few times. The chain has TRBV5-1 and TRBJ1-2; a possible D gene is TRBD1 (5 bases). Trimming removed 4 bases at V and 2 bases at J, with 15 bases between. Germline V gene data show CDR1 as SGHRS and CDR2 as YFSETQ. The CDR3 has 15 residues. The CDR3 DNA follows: TGCGCCAGCAGCACAGGCGGCGACTTAAACTATGGCTACACCTTC. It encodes CASSTGGDLNYGYTF.

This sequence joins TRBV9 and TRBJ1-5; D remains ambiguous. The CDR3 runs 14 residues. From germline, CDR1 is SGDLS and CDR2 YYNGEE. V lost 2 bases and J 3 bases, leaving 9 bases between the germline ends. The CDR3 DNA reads TGTGCCAGCAGCGTTTCGGGGAACAATCAGCCCCAGCATTTT. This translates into CASSVSGNNQPQHF.

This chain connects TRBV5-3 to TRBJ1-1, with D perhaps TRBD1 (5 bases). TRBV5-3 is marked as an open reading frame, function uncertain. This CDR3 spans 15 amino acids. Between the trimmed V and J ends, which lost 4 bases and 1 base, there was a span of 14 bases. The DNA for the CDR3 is TGTGCCAGAAGCCCCTCAGTAGGACAGAACACTGAAGCTTTCTTT. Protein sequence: CARSPSVGQNTEAFF.

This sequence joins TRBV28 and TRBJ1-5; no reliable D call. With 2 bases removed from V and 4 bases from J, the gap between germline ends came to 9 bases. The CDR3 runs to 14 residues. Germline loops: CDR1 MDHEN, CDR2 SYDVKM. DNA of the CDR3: TGTGCCAGCAGTTTAAAACTTTCGAATCAGCCCCAGCATTTT. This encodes CASSLKLSNQPQHF.

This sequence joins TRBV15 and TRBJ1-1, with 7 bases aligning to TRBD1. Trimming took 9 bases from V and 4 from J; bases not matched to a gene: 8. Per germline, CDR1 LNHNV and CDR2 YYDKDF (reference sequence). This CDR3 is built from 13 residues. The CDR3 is CATRQGASTEAFF. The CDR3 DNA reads TGTGCCACTCGACAGGGAGCGAGCACTGAAGCTTTCTTT. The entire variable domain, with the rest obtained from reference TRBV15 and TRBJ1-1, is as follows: DAMVIQNPRYQVTQFGKPVTLSCSQTLNHNVMYWYQQKSSQAPKLLFHYYDKDFNNEADTPDNFQSRRPNTSFCFLDIRSPGLGDTAMYLCATRQGASTEAFFGQGTRLTVV.

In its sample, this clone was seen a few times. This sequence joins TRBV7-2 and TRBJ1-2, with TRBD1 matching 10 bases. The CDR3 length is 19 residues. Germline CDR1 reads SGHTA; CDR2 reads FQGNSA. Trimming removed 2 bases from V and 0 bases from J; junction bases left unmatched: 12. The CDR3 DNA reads TGTGCCAGCAGCTTAACGAATCCGGGACAGGGGTCCTCTAACTATGGCTACACCTTC. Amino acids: CASSLTNPGQGSSNYGYTF.

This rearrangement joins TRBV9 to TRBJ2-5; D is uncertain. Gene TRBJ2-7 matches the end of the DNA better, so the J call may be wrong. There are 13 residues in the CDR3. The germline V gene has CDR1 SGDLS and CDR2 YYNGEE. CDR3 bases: TGTGCCAGCAGCGTAGGGTACGCCTACGAGCAGTACTTC. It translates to CASSVGYAYEQYF.

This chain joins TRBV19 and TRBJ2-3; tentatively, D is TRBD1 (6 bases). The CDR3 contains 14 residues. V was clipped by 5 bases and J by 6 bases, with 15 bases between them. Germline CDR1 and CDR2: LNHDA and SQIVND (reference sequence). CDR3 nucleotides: TGTGCCAGTAGTCTACAGGGTGCTTGGGATACGCAGTATTTT. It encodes CASSLQGAWDTQYF.

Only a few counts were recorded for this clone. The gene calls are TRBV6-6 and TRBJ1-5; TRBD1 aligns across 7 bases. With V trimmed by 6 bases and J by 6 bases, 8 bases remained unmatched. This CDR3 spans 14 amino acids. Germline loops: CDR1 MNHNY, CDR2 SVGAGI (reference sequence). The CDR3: CASRQGKRVQPQHF. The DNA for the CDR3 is TGTGCCAGCAGACAGGGGAAGAGGGTTCAGCCCCAGCATTTT.

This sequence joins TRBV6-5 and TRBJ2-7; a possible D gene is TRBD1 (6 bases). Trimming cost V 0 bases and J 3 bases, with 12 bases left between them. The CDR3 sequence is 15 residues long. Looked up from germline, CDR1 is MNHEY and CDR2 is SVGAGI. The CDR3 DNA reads TGTGCCAGCAGTTACTCGAATCCAGGGGTCTACGAGCAGTACTTC. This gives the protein CASSYSNPGVYEQYF.

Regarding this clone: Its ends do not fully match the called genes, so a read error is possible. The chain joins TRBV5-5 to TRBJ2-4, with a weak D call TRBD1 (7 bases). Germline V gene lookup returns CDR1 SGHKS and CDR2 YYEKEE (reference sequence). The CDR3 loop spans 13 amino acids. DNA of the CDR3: TGTGCCAGCAGGTTGGACAGGAGGGACATTCAGTACTTC. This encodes CASRLDRRDIQYF.

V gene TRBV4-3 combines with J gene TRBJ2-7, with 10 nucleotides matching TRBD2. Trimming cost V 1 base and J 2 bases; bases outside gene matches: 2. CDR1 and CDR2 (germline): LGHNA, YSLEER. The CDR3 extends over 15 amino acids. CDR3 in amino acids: CASSQAGTSAYEQYF. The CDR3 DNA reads TGCGCCAGCAGCCAAGCCGGGACTAGCGCCTACGAGCAGTACTTC.

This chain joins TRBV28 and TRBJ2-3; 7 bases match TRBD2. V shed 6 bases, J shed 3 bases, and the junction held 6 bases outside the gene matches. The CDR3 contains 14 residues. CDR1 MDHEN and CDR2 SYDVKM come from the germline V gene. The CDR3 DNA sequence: TGTGCCAGCAGGAGCGGGACTCCGACAGATACGCAGTATTTT. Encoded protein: CASRSGTPTDTQYF.

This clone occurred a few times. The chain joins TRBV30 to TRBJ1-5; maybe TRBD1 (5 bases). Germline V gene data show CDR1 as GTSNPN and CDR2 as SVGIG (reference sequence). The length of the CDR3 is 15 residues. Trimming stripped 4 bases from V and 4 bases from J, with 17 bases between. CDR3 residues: CAWNPTDSLNQPQHF. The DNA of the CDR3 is TGTGCCTGGAACCCGACAGACAGCCTGAATCAGCCCCAGCATTTT.

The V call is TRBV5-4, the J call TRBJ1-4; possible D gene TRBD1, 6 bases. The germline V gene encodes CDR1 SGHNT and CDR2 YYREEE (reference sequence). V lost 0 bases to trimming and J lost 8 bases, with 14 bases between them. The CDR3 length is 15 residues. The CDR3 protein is CASSLGPGVGEKLFF. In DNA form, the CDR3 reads TGTGCCAGCAGCTTGGGGCCAGGGGTGGGGGAAAAACTGTTTTTT.

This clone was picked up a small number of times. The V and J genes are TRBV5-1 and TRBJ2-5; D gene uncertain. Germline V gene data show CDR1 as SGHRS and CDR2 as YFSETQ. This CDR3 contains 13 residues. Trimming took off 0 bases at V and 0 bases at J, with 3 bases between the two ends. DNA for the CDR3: TGCGCCAGCAGCTTGGTTAACCAAGAGACCCAGTACTTC. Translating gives CASSLVNQETQYF.

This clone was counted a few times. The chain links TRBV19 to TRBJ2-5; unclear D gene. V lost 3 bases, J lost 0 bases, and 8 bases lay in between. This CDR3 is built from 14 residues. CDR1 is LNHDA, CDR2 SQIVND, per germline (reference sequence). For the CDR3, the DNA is TGTGCCAGTAGTATGGGCCCGTACCAAGAGACCCAGTACTTC. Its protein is CASSMGPYQETQYF.

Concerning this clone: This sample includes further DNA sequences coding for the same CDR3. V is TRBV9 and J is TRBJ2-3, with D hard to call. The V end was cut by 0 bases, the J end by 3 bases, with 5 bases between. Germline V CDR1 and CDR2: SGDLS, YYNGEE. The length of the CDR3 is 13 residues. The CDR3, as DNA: TGTGCCAGCAGCGTAGGAGGAACAGATACGCAGTATTTT. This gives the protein CASSVGGTDTQYF.

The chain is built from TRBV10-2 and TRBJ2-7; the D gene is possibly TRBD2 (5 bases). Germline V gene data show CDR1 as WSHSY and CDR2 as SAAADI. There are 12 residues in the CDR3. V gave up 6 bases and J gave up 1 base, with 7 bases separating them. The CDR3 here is CASRPGSYEQYF. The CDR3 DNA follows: TGCGCCAGCAGGCCGGGGTCCTACGAGCAGTACTTC.

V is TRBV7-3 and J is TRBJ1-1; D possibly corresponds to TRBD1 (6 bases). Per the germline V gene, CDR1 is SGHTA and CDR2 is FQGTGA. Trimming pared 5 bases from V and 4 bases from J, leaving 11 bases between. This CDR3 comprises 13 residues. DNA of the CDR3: TGTGCCAGCAGCCCAACAGGGACCACTGAAGCTTTCTTT. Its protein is CASSPTGTTEAFF.

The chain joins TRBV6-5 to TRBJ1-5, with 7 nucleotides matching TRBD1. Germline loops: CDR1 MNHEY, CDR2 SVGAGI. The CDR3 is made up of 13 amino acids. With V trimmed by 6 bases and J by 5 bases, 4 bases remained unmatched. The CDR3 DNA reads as TGTGCCAGCAGAGCCGACAGGGATCAGCCCCAGCATTTT. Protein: CASRADRDQPQHF.

The CDR3 region is CASSPFTRLGGEQYF. CDR3 bases: TGTGCCAGCTCACCATTTACCAGGTTGGGGGGCGAGCAGTACTTC. The chain has TRBV18 and TRBJ2-7; possible D gene TRBD2, 6 bases. The CDR3 totals 15 residues. Germline CDR1 reads KGHSH; CDR2 reads LQKENI. Trimming took off 2 bases at V and 6 bases at J, with 17 bases between the two ends. Variable domain in full (rest from reference TRBV18 and TRBJ2-7): NAGVMQNPRHLVRRRGQEARLRCSPMKGHSHVYWYRQLPEEGLKFMVYLQKENIIDESGMPKERFSAEFPKEGPSILRIQQVVRGDSAAYFCASSPFTRLGGEQYFGPGTRLTVT.

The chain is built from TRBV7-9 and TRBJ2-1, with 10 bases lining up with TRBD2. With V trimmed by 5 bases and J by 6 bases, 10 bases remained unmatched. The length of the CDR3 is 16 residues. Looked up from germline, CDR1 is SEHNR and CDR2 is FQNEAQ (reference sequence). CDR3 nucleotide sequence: TGTGCCAGCAGCGCCGACCTAGCGGGAGTCGCCAATGAGCAGTTCTTC. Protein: CASSADLAGVANEQFF. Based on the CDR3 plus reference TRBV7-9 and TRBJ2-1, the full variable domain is DTGVSQNPRHKITKRGQNVTFRCDPISEHNRLYWYRQTLGQGPEFLTYFQNEAQLEKSRLLSDRFSAERPKGSFSTLEIQRTEQGDSAMYLCASSADLAGVANEQFFGPGTRLTVL.

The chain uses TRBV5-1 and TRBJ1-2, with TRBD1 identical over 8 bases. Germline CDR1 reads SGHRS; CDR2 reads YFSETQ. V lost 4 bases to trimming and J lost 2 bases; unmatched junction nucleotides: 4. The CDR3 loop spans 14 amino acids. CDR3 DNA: TGCGCCAGCAGCGGAGGACAGGGAAACTATGGCTACACCTTC. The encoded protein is CASSGGQGNYGYTF.